The 11 T cell receptor beta chains in this list originate from one sample, sequenced in a study of T cell responses to AZD1222 COVID-19 vaccine. The method was immunoSEQ multiplex PCR; TCRdb's version includes in-frame clones alone and lacks a portion of them. The table lists over 150,000 clones, around 88% of them singletons, with approximately 0.49% in the top ten. The material was peripheral blood, obtained on day 0 of AZD1222 vaccination. These receptors originate from an adult in good health.

The rearrangement uses TRBV18 and TRBJ1-2; 7 bases are a match to TRBD1. CDR3 length: 14 residues. CDR1 and CDR2 from the germline V gene are KGHSH and LQKENI. V was clipped by 0 bases and J by 7 bases; unmatched bases: 5. The CDR3 DNA reads TGTGCCAGCTCACCACCGGCCAGGGGGGGTGGCTACACCTTC. Translation gives CASSPPARGGGYTF.

The V gene is TRBV28, the J gene TRBJ1-2; perhaps TRBD1 as D (6 bases). Germline CDR1 and CDR2: MDHEN and SYDVKM. V lost 10 bases to trimming and J lost 1 base, with 28 bases between them. CDR3 length equals 18 residues. CDR3 protein: CAIRGSTRGAGNNYGYTF. In DNA, the CDR3 is TGTGCCATCCGCGGGTCTACGAGGGGGGCAGGGAATAACTATGGCTACACCTTC.

Comments on this clone: One end of the junction varies from germline; a read error may be responsible. The chain employs TRBV6-5 and TRBJ1-1; D might be TRBD1 (5 bases). The CDR3 runs to 14 residues. Germline CDR1 is MNHEY and CDR2 is SVGAGI. This chain's CDR3 is CASRIGTVNTEAFF. CDR3 bases: TGTGCCAGCAGAATAGGGACGGTGAACACTGAAGCCTTCTTT.

This CDR3 is CASSDSPRLAGLTDTQYF. The CDR3 DNA is TGTGCCAGCAGTGACTCCCCTCGGTTAGCGGGACTCACAGATACGCAGTATTTT. The genes are TRBV6-4 and TRBJ2-3; 8 bases match TRBD2. Trimming at V came to 0 bases and at J to 2 bases, leaving 10 bases not matched to a gene. Per the germline V gene, CDR1 is MRHNA and CDR2 is SNTAGT. This CDR3 has 18 residues.

A remark on this clone: The same CDR3 also results from other DNA sequences found in this sample. This chain uses TRBV14 with TRBJ2-7, with unresolved D. There are 11 residues in the CDR3. Trimming cost V 3 bases and J 2 bases, with 2 bases left between them. Germline V CDR1 and CDR2: SGHDN, FVKESK. As DNA, the CDR3 is TGTGCCAGCAGCCATACCTACGAGCAGTACTTC. It specifies CASSHTYEQYF.

The rearrangement joins TRBV16 to TRBJ1-4, with D tentatively TRBD1 (6 bases). Germline CDR1 and CDR2: KGHSY and FQNENV. V was trimmed by 4 bases and J by 2 bases, leaving 14 bases between them. The CDR3 has 16 amino acids. This CDR3 reads CASSRGAGDTNEKLFF. DNA for the CDR3: TGTGCCAGCAGCCGCGGGGCAGGGGACACTAATGAAAAACTGTTTTTT.

V and J are TRBV3-1 (or the pseudogene TRBV3-2) and TRBJ1-3; TRBD1 matches at 12 bases. CDR3 length: 12 residues. Trimming removed 3 bases from V and 16 bases from J; junction bases left unmatched: 4. The germline CDR1 and CDR2 sequences are LGHDT and YNNKEL (reference sequence). The CDR3 is CASSHGTGGAYF. CDR3 in DNA: TGTGCCAGCAGCCACGGGACAGGGGGCGCTTATTTT.

This clone was found a few times. This chain connects TRBV30 to TRBJ2-2; no clear D. Germline V CDR1 and CDR2: GTSNPN, SVGIG (reference sequence). This CDR3 region has 14 residues. With 0 bases removed from V and 5 bases from J, the gap between germline ends came to 10 bases. CDR3 protein: CAWSVMIQTGELFF. CDR3 nucleotide sequence: TGTGCCTGGAGTGTGATGATCCAAACCGGGGAGCTGTTTTTT. Together with reference TRBV30 and TRBJ2-2, the CDR3 gives the full variable domain: SQTIHQWPATLVQPVGSPLSLECTVEGTSNPNLYWYRQAAGRGLQLLFYSVGIGQISSEVPQNLSASRPQDRQFILSSKKLLLSDSGFYLCAWSVMIQTGELFFGEGSRLTVL.

The chain joins TRBV9 to TRBJ2-2; D possibly corresponds to TRBD2 (6 bases). This CDR3 has 16 residues. V dropped 0 bases and J dropped 6 bases, with 15 bases sitting between them. The germline CDR1 and CDR2 sequences are SGDLS and YYNGEE. The CDR3 protein is CASSVDGTFPPGELFF. The CDR3 DNA sequence: TGTGCCAGCAGCGTAGATGGGACTTTCCCACCCGGGGAGCTGTTTTTT.

This clone was recorded once. CDR3 sequence (DNA): TGTGCCAGTAGTATGGTTGGAGTGACAGATACGCAGTATTTT. Its translation: CASSMVGVTDTQYF. V gene TRBV19 combines with J gene TRBJ2-3; D unclear. V gave up 3 bases and J gave up 3 bases, with 10 bases separating them. The V gene's germline CDR1 is LNHDA and CDR2 SQIVND (reference sequence). This CDR3 comprises 14 residues.

This chain joins TRBV7-9 and TRBJ2-7; TRBD2 is a possible D gene (5 bases). CDR3 length: 12 residues. The germline V and J ends were trimmed by 5 bases and 5 bases, with 10 bases remaining between them. Germline values: CDR1 SEHNR, CDR2 FQNEAQ (reference sequence). CDR3 DNA sequence: TGTGCCAGCAGCCCCTCCGGGGACGAGCAGTACTTC. Translation gives CASSPSGDEQYF.